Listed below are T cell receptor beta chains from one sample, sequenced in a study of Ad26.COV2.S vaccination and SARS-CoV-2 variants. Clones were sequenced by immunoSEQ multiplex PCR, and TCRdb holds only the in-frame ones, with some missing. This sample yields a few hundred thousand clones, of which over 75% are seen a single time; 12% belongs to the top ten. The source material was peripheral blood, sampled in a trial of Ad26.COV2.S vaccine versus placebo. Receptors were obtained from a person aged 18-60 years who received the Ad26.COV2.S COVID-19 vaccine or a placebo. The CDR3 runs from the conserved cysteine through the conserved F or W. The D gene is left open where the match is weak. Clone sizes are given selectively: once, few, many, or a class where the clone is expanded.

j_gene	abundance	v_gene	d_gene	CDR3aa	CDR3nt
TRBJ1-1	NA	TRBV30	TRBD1	CAWNTGVNTEAFF	TGTGCCTGGAACACAGGGGTAAACACTGAAGCTTTCTTT
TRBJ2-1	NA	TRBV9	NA	CASSPQGGLARTYNEQFF	TGTGCCAGCAGCCCCCAGGGTGGGCTAGCGCGGACCTACAATGAGCAGTTCTTC
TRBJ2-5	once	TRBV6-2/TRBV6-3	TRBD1	CASSINRGLETQYF	TGTGCCAGCAGCATAAACAGGGGGCTGGAGACCCAGTACTTC
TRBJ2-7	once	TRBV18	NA	CASSRLFGAEEVYEQYF	TGTGCCAGCTCTCGTCTCTTCGGAGCGGAGGAGGTCTACGAGCAGTACTTC
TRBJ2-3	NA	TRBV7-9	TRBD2	CASSLVWAGEPDTQYF	TGTGCCAGCAGCTTGGTGTGGGCGGGAGAGCCAGATACGCAGTATTTT
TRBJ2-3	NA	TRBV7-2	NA	CASSLAGQTSTDTQYF	TGTGCCAGCAGCTTAGCCGGACAGACTAGCACAGATACGCAGTATTTT
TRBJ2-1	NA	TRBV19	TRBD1	CASSDTGGSYNEQFF	TGTGCCAGTAGTGATACAGGGGGCTCCTACAATGAGCAGTTCTTC
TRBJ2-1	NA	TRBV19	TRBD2	CASSTLAGHSYNEQFF	TGTGCCAGTAGTACCCTAGCGGGGCACTCCTACAATGAGCAGTTCTTC
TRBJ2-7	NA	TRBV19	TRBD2	CASRAGLAYEQYF	TGTGCCAGTAGAGCCGGACTAGCCTACGAGCAGTACTTC
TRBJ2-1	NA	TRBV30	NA	CAWSFSNHYDNEQFF	TGTGCCTGGAGTTTCTCTAACCACTACGACAATGAGCAGTTCTTC
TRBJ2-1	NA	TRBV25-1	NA	CASSVTGQLYNEQFF	TGTGCCAGCAGTGTTACCGGGCAGTTATACAATGAGCAGTTCTTC
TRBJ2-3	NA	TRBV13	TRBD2	CASSSLSGSGTDTQYF	TGTGCCAGCAGCTCACTTAGCGGGAGCGGAACAGATACGCAGTATTTT
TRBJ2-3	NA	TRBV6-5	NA	CASSYAQGGSTDTQYF	TGTGCCAGCAGTTATGCCCAGGGGGGGAGCACAGATACGCAGTATTTT
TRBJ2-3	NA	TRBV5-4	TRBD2	CASSSTSGSLYTQYF	TGTGCCAGCAGCTCTACTAGCGGGAGTCTTTATACGCAGTATTTT